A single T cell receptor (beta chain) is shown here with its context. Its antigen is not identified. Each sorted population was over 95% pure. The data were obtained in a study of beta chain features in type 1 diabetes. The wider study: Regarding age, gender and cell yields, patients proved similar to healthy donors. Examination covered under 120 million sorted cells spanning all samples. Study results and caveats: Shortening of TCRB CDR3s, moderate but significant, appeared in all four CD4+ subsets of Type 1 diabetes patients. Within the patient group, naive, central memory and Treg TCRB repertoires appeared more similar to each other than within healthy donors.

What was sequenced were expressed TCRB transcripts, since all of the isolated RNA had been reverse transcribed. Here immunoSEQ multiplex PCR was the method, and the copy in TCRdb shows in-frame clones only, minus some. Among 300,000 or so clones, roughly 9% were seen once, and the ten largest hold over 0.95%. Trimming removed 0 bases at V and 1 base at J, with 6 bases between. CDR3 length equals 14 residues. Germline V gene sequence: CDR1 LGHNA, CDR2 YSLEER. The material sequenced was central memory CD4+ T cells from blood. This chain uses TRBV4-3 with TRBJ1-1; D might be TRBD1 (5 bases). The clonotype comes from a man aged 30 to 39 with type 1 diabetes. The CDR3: CASSQDTGNTEAFF. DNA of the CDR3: TGCGCCAGCAGCCAAGACACAGGGAACACTGAAGCTTTCTTT.